These T cell receptor beta chains were read from a single sample in a study of beta chain features in type 1 diabetes. Using immunoSEQ multiplex PCR, the repertoire was profiled, and TCRdb retains in-frame clones only, with some absent. The sample yields around 400,000 clones, 10% to 15% seen once. Source material: naive CD4+ T cells from blood. All receptors derive from a man between 18 and 29 years old in good health. Both conserved end residues are part of each CDR3. The order of the fields is CDR3 DNA, CDR3 protein, V gene, J gene, clone size, D gene. A D gene is named only where the DNA matches it firmly. A row's size may be missing; if present it is once, few, many or a size class.

CDR3nt: TGTGCCAGCTCCCCAGGACTAGCGGAGTGGAGAGAGACCCAGTACTTC
CDR3aa: CASSPGLAEWRETQYF
v_gene: TRBV18
j_gene: TRBJ2-5
abundance: NA
d_gene: TRBD2

CDR3nt: TGTGCCAGCAGCTTCCCGGGGGGGGCGACTGGCTACACCTTC
CDR3aa: CASSFPGGATGYTF
v_gene: TRBV4-2
j_gene: TRBJ1-2
abundance: few
d_gene: NA

CDR3nt: TGTGCCAGCAGCCCTAACAACGGGGAGCAGTACTTC
CDR3aa: CASSPNNGEQYF
v_gene: TRBV5-4
j_gene: TRBJ2-7
abundance: NA
d_gene: NA

CDR3nt: TGCAGCGTTGGACAGTTGAACACTGAAGCTTTCTTT
CDR3aa: CSVGQLNTEAFF
v_gene: TRBV29-1
j_gene: TRBJ1-1
abundance: once
d_gene: NA

CDR3nt: TGTGCCAGCAGTTTAGAGCCAGAGGGAGTTGGATACACAGATACGCAGTATTTT
CDR3aa: CASSLEPEGVGYTDTQYF
v_gene: TRBV27
j_gene: TRBJ2-3
abundance: NA
d_gene: NA

CDR3nt: TGTGCCAGCTCACCCCCGGGACAGGGAAGAGGTGAGCAGTTCTTC
CDR3aa: CASSPPGQGRGEQFF
v_gene: TRBV18
j_gene: TRBJ2-1
abundance: few
d_gene: TRBD1

CDR3nt: TGTGCCAGCAGCTTGGAGGGACTAGCGAACTCCTACAATGAGCAGTTCTTC
CDR3aa: CASSLEGLANSYNEQFF
v_gene: TRBV7-2
j_gene: TRBJ2-1
abundance: NA
d_gene: TRBD2

CDR3nt: TGTGCCAGCAGTGGCGAACACAGGGGCCTCATCTATGGCTACACCTTC
CDR3aa: CASSGEHRGLIYGYTF
v_gene: TRBV28
j_gene: TRBJ1-2
abundance: NA
d_gene: TRBD1

CDR3nt: TGTGCCAGCAGTTTCGGAGCTAACTATGGCTACACCTTC
CDR3aa: CASSFGANYGYTF
v_gene: TRBV28
j_gene: TRBJ1-2
abundance: few
d_gene: NA

CDR3nt: TGTGCCAGCAGCGCGGACGGGGGGGCGAGGGAAAAACTGTTTTTT
CDR3aa: CASSADGGAREKLFF
v_gene: TRBV9
j_gene: TRBJ1-4
abundance: few
d_gene: NA

CDR3nt: TGTGCCAGCAGCAAAGACAGGGGCCACTGTACCTTC
CDR3aa: CASSKDRGHCTF
v_gene: TRBV9
j_gene: TRBJ1-2
abundance: NA
d_gene: TRBD1

CDR3nt: TGTGCCAGCAGCGATAGCCCAGGGTCTGGCTACACCTTC
CDR3aa: CASSDSPGSGYTF
v_gene: TRBV7-9
j_gene: TRBJ1-2
abundance: few
d_gene: NA

CDR3nt: TGTGCCAGCAGCGCGACAGGCCATTCACCCCTCCACTTT
CDR3aa: CASSATGHSPLHF
v_gene: TRBV9
j_gene: TRBJ1-6
abundance: few
d_gene: NA

CDR3nt: TGTGCCAGCAGCTTTGTCGGGACAGGGATCACTGAAGCTTTCTTT
CDR3aa: CASSFVGTGITEAFF
v_gene: TRBV5-5
j_gene: TRBJ1-1
abundance: NA
d_gene: TRBD1

CDR3nt: TGCGCCAGCAGCTCCGTACAGGGTGAAGCTTTCTTT
CDR3aa: CASSSVQGEAFF
v_gene: TRBV5-1
j_gene: TRBJ1-1
abundance: NA
d_gene: NA

CDR3nt: TGTGCCAGCAGCTTCTCCGGGACTAGCGGGTACAATGAGCAGTTCTTC
CDR3aa: CASSFSGTSGYNEQFF
v_gene: TRBV11-2
j_gene: TRBJ2-1
abundance: NA
d_gene: TRBD2

CDR3nt: TGTGCCAGCAGCTTAGAACGGGGGACGAACACCGGGGAGCTGTTTTTT
CDR3aa: CASSLERGTNTGELFF
v_gene: TRBV7-7
j_gene: TRBJ2-2
abundance: few
d_gene: NA

CDR3nt: TGTGCCAGCAGCCCGATCCGACAGGGAACCTACGAGCAGTACTTC
CDR3aa: CASSPIRQGTYEQYF
v_gene: TRBV14
j_gene: TRBJ2-7
abundance: NA
d_gene: TRBD1

CDR3nt: TGTGCCAGCAGCTTACCGACAGGGACCTCGCAAGAGACCCAGTACTTC
CDR3aa: CASSLPTGTSQETQYF
v_gene: TRBV13
j_gene: TRBJ2-5
abundance: once
d_gene: TRBD1

CDR3nt: TGTGCCAGCATTCCGACGGGTCCCTCTGGAAACACCATATATTTT
CDR3aa: CASIPTGPSGNTIYF
v_gene: TRBV25-1
j_gene: TRBJ1-3
abundance: few
d_gene: NA

CDR3nt: TGTGCCAGCAGCGTAGGGGTTGCGGGATTCTATACGCAGTATTTT
CDR3aa: CASSVGVAGFYTQYF
v_gene: TRBV9
j_gene: TRBJ2-3
abundance: NA
d_gene: NA

CDR3nt: TGTGCCAGCAGTCACGAAAGGCGGGGTTTGAACACTGAAGCTTTCTTT
CDR3aa: CASSHERRGLNTEAFF
v_gene: TRBV7-8
j_gene: TRBJ1-1
abundance: few
d_gene: NA

CDR3nt: TGTGCCAGCAGTTTATATCGGACAGCTACCTACGAGCAGTACTTC
CDR3aa: CASSLYRTATYEQYF
v_gene: TRBV28
j_gene: TRBJ2-7
abundance: few
d_gene: NA

CDR3nt: TGTGCCAGCAGCGAGGGGGCATCCGCCTACGAGCAGTACTTC
CDR3aa: CASSEGASAYEQYF
v_gene: TRBV9
j_gene: TRBJ2-7
abundance: few
d_gene: TRBD1

CDR3nt: TGTGCCAGCAAAGCAGGTGAACTTCAGCCCCAGCATTTT
CDR3aa: CASKAGELQPQHF
v_gene: TRBV10-3
j_gene: TRBJ1-5
abundance: few
d_gene: NA

CDR3nt: TGTGCCAGCAGCGCCTCCGGAACAGGGCGTAACGAGCAGTACTTC
CDR3aa: CASSASGTGRNEQYF
v_gene: TRBV9
j_gene: TRBJ2-7
abundance: NA
d_gene: NA

CDR3nt: TGTGCCAGCGCTATACCCGGGACAGTCCTAAGGGAGCAGTACTTC
CDR3aa: CASAIPGTVLREQYF
v_gene: TRBV6-5
j_gene: TRBJ2-7
abundance: few
d_gene: TRBD1

CDR3nt: TGTGCCAGCAGCTTCATCAGGGGGCCCCCAGCTTTCTTT
CDR3aa: CASSFIRGPPAFF
v_gene: TRBV5-8
j_gene: TRBJ1-1
abundance: NA
d_gene: TRBD1

CDR3nt: TGTGCCAGCACCTCCACCGGGGAGCTGTTTTTT
CDR3aa: CASTSTGELFF
v_gene: TRBV28
j_gene: TRBJ2-2
abundance: NA
d_gene: NA

CDR3nt: TGTGCCAGCAGCTTAGGACAGGTTAGCTCCTACGAGCAGTACTTC
CDR3aa: CASSLGQVSSYEQYF
v_gene: TRBV7-2
j_gene: TRBJ2-7
abundance: NA
d_gene: NA

CDR3nt: TGTGCCAGCAGCTTAGGAGTCTCCACTAGGAACTCCTACGAGCAGTACTTC
CDR3aa: CASSLGVSTRNSYEQYF
v_gene: TRBV7-2
j_gene: TRBJ2-7
abundance: NA
d_gene: NA

CDR3nt: TGTGCCACCAGCAGACCCCGCGGACAGCCCACAGATACGCAGTATTTT
CDR3aa: CATSRPRGQPTDTQYF
v_gene: TRBV15
j_gene: TRBJ2-3
abundance: once
d_gene: NA

CDR3nt: TGTGCCAGCAAAAAAGCGACAGGCCAAGAGACCCAGTACTTC
CDR3aa: CASKKATGQETQYF
v_gene: TRBV2
j_gene: TRBJ2-5
abundance: NA
d_gene: NA

CDR3nt: TGTGCCAGCTCACCGCGGGTCTACGAGCAGTACTTC
CDR3aa: CASSPRVYEQYF
v_gene: TRBV18
j_gene: TRBJ2-7
abundance: NA
d_gene: NA

CDR3nt: TGCAGCGTTGAAGGCCTGGACAGTCGCGAGCAGTACTTC
CDR3aa: CSVEGLDSREQYF
v_gene: TRBV29-1
j_gene: TRBJ2-7
abundance: few
d_gene: NA

CDR3nt: TGTGCCAGCAGCGTCACGACAGGGAGCTCCTACGAGCAGTACTTC
CDR3aa: CASSVTTGSSYEQYF
v_gene: TRBV9
j_gene: TRBJ2-7
abundance: NA
d_gene: TRBD1

CDR3nt: TGTGCCAGCAGCTTAGAAAGGAGGGCAGAGACCCAGTACTTC
CDR3aa: CASSLERRAETQYF
v_gene: TRBV7-2
j_gene: TRBJ2-5
abundance: few
d_gene: NA

CDR3nt: TGTGCCAGCAGCCTTTGGGACAGCCGCACAGATACGCAGTATTTT
CDR3aa: CASSLWDSRTDTQYF
v_gene: TRBV7-2
j_gene: TRBJ2-3
abundance: NA
d_gene: TRBD1